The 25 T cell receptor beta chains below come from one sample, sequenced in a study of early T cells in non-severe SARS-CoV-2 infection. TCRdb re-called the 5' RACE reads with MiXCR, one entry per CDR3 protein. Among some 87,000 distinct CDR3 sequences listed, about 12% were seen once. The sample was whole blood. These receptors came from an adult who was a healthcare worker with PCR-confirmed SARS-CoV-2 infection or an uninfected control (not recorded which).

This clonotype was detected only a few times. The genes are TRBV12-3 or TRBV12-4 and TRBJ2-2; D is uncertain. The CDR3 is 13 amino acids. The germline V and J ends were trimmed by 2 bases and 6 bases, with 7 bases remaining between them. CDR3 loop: CASSLQSPGELFF. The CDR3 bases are TGTGCCAGCAGTTTACAGAGTCCCGGGGAGCTGTTTTTT.

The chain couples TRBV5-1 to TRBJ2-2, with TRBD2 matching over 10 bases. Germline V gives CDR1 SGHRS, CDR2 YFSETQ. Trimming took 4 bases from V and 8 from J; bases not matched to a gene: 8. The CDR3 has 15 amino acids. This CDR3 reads CASSAELAGAGELFF. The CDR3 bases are TGCGCCAGCAGCGCGGAGCTAGCGGGAGCTGGGGAGCTGTTTTTT.

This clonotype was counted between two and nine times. CDR3 in amino acids: CASAHFGPNFYNSPLHF. CDR3 bases: TGTGCCAGCGCCCATTTTGGGCCTAACTTCTATAATTCACCCCTCCACTTT. V gene TRBV12-3 or TRBV12-4 combines with J gene TRBJ1-6; D uncertain. V was clipped by 8 bases and J by 3 bases, with 20 bases between them. This CDR3 contains 17 residues.

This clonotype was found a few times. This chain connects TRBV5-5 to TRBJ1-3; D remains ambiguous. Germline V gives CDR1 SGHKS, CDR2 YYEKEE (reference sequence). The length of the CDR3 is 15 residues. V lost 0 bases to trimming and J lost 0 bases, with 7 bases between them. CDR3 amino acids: CASSLGLSSGNTIYF. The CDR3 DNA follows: TGTGCCAGCAGCTTGGGTCTTAGCTCTGGAAACACCATATATTTT. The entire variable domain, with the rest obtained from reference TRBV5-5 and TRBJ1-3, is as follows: DAGVTQSPTHLIKTRGQQVTLRCSPISGHKSVSWYQQVLGQGPQFIFQYYEKEERGRGNFPDRFSARQFPNYSSELNVNALLLGDSALYLCASSLGLSSGNTIYFGEGSWLTVV.

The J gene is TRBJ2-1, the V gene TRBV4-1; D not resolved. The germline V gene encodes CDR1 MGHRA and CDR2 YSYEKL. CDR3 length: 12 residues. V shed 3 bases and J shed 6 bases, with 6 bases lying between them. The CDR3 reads CASSQALNEQFF. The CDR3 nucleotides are TGCGCCAGCAGCCAGGCCCTCAATGAGCAGTTCTTC.

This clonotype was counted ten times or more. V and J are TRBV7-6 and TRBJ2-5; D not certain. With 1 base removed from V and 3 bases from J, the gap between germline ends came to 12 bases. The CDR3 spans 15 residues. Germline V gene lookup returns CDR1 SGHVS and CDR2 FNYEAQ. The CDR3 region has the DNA TGTGCCAGCAGCTTAGAGGGCCACCTTGAAGAGACCCAGTACTTC. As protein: CASSLEGHLEETQYF.

CDR3 in amino acids: CASSSAPQALSYGYTF. DNA of the CDR3: TGTGCCAGCAGCTCCGCCCCACAGGCCCTGTCCTATGGCTACACCTTC. The V gene is TRBV6-1, the J gene TRBJ1-2; D perhaps matches TRBD1 (5 bases). Per germline, CDR1 MNHNS and CDR2 SASEGT. The length of the CDR3 is 16 residues. Trimming removed 6 bases from V and 4 bases from J, with 21 bases in between.

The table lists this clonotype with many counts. CDR3 sequence: CASSPTPRWNTYEQYF. In DNA, the CDR3 is TGTGCCAGCAGCCCCACTCCTAGGTGGAATACCTACGAGCAGTACTTC. The gene calls are TRBV11-2 and TRBJ2-7, with unresolved D. Germline CDR1 and CDR2: SGHAT and FQNNGV. V lost 5 bases to trimming and J lost 2 bases, with 19 bases between them. This CDR3 has 16 residues.

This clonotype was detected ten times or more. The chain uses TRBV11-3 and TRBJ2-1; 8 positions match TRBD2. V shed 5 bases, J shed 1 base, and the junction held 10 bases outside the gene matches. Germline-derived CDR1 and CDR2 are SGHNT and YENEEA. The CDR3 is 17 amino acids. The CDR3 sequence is CASSGIARGVSYNEQFF. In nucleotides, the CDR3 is TGTGCCAGCAGCGGCATCGCGCGGGGGGTTTCCTACAATGAGCAGTTCTTC.

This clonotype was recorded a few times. CDR3 in amino acids: CSADRLGDTLWAGELFF. The CDR3 DNA follows: TGCAGTGCGGACCGCCTTGGGGACACCTTGTGGGCCGGGGAGCTGTTTTTT. V usage is TRBV20-1 and J usage is TRBJ2-2, with D perhaps TRBD1 (6 bases). The CDR3 spans 17 residues. Germline CDR1 reads DFQATT; CDR2 reads SNEGSKA (reference sequence). Trimming removed 6 bases from V and 6 bases from J, with 26 bases in between.

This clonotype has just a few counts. CDR3 loop: CASSEQGGYGYTF. CDR3 coding DNA: TGTGCCAGCAGTGAACAGGGTGGCTATGGCTACACCTTC. The chain uses TRBV12-3 or TRBV12-4 and TRBJ1-2; TRBD1 is a possible D gene (6 bases). CDR3 length: 13 amino acids. V was clipped by 5 bases and J by 4 bases, with 11 bases between them.

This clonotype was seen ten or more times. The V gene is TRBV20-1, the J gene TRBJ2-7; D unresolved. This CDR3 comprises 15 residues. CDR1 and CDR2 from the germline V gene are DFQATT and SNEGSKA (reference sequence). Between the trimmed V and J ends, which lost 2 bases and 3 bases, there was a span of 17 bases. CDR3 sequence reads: CSARLLLGVSYEQYF. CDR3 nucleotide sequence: TGCAGTGCTAGACTCCTGCTTGGCGTCAGCTACGAGCAGTACTTC.

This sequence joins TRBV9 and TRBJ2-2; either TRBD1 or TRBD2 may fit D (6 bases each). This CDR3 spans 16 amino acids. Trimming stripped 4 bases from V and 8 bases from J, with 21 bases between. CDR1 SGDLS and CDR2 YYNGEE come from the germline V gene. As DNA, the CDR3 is TGTGCCAGCAGCTTTTCCGGATTTCAGGGGACTGGGGAGCTGTTTTTT. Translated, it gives CASSFSGFQGTGELFF.

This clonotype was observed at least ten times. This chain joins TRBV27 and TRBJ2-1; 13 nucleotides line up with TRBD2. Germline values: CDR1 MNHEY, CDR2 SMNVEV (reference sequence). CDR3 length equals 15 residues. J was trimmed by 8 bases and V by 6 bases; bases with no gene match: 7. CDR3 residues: CASSPGTSGDHEQFF. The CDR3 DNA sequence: TGTGCCAGCAGCCCGGGGACTAGCGGGGACCATGAGCAGTTCTTC.

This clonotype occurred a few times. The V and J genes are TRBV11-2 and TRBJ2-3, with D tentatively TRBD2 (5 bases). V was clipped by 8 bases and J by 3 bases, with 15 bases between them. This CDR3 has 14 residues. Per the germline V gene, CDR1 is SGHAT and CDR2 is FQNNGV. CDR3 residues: CASFPGKGTDTQYF. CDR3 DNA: TGTGCCAGCTTCCCGGGAAAAGGGACAGATACGCAGTATTTT.

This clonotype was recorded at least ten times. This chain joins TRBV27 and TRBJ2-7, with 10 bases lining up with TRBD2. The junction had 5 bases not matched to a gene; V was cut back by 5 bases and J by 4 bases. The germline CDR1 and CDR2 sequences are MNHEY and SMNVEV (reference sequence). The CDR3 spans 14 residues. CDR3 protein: CASSASGSLYEQYF. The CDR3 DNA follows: TGTGCCAGCAGTGCTAGCGGGAGTCTGTACGAGCAGTACTTC.

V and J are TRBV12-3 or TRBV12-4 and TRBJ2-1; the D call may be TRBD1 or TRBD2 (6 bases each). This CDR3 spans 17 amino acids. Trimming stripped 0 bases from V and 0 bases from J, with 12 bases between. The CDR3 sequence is CASSLASGEASYNEQFF. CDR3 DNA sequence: TGTGCCAGCAGTTTAGCGTCAGGGGAGGCCTCCTACAATGAGCAGTTCTTC.

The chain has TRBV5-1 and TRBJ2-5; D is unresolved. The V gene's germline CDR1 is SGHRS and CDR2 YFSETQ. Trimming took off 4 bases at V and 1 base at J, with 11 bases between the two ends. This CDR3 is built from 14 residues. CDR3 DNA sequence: TGCGCCAGCAGCGTGGACGGCTCCCAAGAGACCCAGTACTTC. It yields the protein CASSVDGSQETQYF.

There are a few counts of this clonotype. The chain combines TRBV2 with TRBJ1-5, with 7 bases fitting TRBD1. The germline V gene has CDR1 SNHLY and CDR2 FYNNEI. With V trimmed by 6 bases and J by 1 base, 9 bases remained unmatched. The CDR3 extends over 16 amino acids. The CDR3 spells CASRGDREESNQPQHF. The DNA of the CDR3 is TGTGCCAGCAGGGGCGACAGGGAAGAGAGCAATCAGCCCCAGCATTTT.

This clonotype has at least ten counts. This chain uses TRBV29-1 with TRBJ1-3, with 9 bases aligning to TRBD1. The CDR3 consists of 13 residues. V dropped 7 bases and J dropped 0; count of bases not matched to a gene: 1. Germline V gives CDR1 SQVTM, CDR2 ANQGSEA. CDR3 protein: CSGTGASGNTIYF. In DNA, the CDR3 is TGCAGCGGGACAGGGGCCTCTGGAAACACCATATATTTT.

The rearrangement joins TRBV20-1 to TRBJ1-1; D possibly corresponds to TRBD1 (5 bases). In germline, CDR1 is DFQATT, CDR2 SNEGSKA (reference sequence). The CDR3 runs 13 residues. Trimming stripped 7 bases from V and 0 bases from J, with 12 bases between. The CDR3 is CSDNDRLNTEAFF. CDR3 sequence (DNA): TGCAGTGACAACGACAGATTGAACACTGAAGCTTTCTTT.

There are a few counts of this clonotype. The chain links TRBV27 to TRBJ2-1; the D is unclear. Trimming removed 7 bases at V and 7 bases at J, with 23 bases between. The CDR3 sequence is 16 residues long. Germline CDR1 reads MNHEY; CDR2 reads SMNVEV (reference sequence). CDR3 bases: TGTGCCAGCACGCCGGTAGGTGGGAAATTGAGGAATGAGCAGTTCTTC. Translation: CASTPVGGKLRNEQFF.

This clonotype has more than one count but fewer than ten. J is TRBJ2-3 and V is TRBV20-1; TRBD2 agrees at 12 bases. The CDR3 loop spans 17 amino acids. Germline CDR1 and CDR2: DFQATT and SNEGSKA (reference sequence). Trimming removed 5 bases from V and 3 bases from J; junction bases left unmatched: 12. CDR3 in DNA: TGCAGTGCTGCAGGCCTAGCGGGAGGGCCAAAAACAGATACGCAGTATTTT. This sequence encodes CSAAGLAGGPKTDTQYF.

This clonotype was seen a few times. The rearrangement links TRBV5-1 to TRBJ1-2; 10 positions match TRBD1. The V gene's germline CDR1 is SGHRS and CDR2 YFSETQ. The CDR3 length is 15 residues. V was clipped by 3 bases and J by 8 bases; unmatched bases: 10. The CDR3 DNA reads TGCGCCAGCAGCTCTGCCGGTGGGACAGGGGAAGGCTACACCTTC. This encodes CASSSAGGTGEGYTF.

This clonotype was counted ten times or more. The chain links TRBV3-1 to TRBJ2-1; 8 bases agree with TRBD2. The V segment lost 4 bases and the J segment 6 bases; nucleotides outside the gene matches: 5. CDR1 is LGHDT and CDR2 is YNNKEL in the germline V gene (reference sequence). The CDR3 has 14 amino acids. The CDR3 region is CASSLRGGLNEQFF. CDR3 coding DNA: TGTGCCAGCAGCCTCCGGGGGGGCCTCAATGAGCAGTTCTTC.